These T cell receptor beta chains were read from a single sample in a study of cytomegalovirus exposure and HLA in healthy donors. The method was immunoSEQ multiplex PCR; TCRdb's version includes in-frame clones alone and lacks a portion of them. The sample has around 110,000 clones, around 80% seen once. Sequenced sample: PBMCs. The source is a man aged 25 to 40 in good health and CMV-seropositive. Both conserved end residues are part of each CDR3. Only part of the rows carry a size: once, few, many, or a class if the clone is expanded.

J gene	V gene	clone size	CDR3 protein
TRBJ1-5	TRBV6-6	NA	CASSSAGGNQPQHF
TRBJ1-1	TRBV19	NA	CASSAIIIQGLGTEAFF
TRBJ2-3	TRBV2	NA	CASSEYDTQYF
TRBJ2-3	TRBV2	NA	CATRLSLLQYF
TRBJ2-1	TRBV14	NA	CASSQTPAGGSFF
TRBJ2-1	TRBV15	NA	CDTSRDFGEQFF
TRBJ2-3	TRBV11-2	few	CASSPRSVSTDTQYF
TRBJ1-1	TRBV30	NA	CAWKEQANTEAFF
TRBJ1-5	TRBV6-6	NA	CASSYGTGGNQPQHF
TRBJ2-2	TRBV4-3	NA	CASSHGTMWELNTGELFF
TRBJ2-1	TRBV2	NA	CASSEDHSYNEQFF
TRBJ1-2	TRBV30	NA	CAWSYSNYGYTF
TRBJ1-2	TRBV30	NA	CAWSVNQARGYTF
TRBJ1-4	TRBV28	NA	CASSRTATNEKLFF
TRBJ1-5	TRBV7-2	NA	CASSFIREPQHF
TRBJ2-4	TRBV23-1	NA	CASSQSEGVLAKNIQYF
TRBJ2-7	TRBV7-3	NA	CASILRDRESPYEQYF
TRBJ2-7	TRBV10-3	NA	CATGQRNYEQYF
TRBJ1-2	TRBV28	NA	CASSPGQNGYTF
TRBJ2-7	TRBV15	NA	CATSREVRTYEQYF
TRBJ1-3	TRBV30	NA	CAWSQKSSGNTIYF
TRBJ1-6	TRBV30	few	CAWSVPRDFDSPLHF
TRBJ2-7	TRBV19	few	CASKSRGTSYEQYF